The clone carrying this T cell receptor (beta chain) was observed a handful of times. The authors ran a second PCR of about 6 to 12 cycles using a sample-barcoded 5' primer and a J-beta primer mix. Every single cDNA molecule received a tag from a template-switch adaptor with 12 random nucleotides. Via MiXCR, TCRdb re-called the 5' RACE reads, giving one row per CDR3 protein. Of around 1.5 million distinct CDR3 sequences listed, around 35% are singletons. The data were obtained in a study of blood T cells in healthy people across ages. CDR3 length: 13 residues. Germline V gives CDR1 DFQATT, CDR2 SNEGSKA (reference sequence). The ends were cut back, 1 base at V and 3 bases at J, with 10 bases in the middle.

The V call is TRBV20-1, the J call TRBJ2-7; unclear D gene. Sequencing used blood. This sequence originates from a woman aged 25 to 39 in good health. The CDR3 DNA is TGCAGTGCTAGAGTTTGGAACAACTACGAGCAGTACTTC. Translation gives CSARVWNNYEQYF.